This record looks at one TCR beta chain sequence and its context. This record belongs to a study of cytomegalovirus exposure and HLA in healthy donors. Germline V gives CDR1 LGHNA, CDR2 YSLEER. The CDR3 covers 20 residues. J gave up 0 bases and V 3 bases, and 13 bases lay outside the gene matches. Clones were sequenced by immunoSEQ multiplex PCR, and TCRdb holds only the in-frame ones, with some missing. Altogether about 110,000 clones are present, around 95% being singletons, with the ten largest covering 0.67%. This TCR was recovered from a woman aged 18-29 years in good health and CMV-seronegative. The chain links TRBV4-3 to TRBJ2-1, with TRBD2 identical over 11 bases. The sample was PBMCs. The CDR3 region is CASSHVAGGPKFSSYNEQFF. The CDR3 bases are TGCGCCAGCAGCCATGTAGCGGGGGGGCCGAAGTTCAGCTCCTACAATGAGCAGTTCTTC.